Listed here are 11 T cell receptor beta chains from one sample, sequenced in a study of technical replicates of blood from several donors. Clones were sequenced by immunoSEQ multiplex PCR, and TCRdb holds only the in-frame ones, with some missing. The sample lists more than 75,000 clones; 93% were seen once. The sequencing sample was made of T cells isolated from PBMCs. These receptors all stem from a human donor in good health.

The CDR3 here is CASSQRGAKNIQYF. The DNA for the CDR3 is TGCGCCAGCAGCCAACGAGGAGCCAAAAACATTCAGTACTTC. The chain couples TRBV4-1 to TRBJ2-4; D call uncertain. The V gene's germline CDR1 is MGHRA and CDR2 YSYEKL. Trimming took off 2 bases at V and 0 bases at J, with 5 bases between the two ends. The CDR3 contains 14 residues.

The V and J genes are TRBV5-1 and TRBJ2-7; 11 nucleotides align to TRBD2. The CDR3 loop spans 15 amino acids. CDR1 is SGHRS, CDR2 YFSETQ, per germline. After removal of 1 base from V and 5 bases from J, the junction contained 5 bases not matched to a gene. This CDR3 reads CASSLRTSGGDEQYF. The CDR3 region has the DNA TGCGCCAGCAGCTTGAGAACTAGCGGGGGCGACGAGCAGTACTTC.

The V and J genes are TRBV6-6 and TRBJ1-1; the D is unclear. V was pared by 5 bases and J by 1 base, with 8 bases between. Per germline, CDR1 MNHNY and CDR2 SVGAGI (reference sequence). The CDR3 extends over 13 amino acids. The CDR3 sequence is CASSPEGNTEAFF. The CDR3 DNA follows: TGTGCCAGCAGTCCCGAGGGGAACACTGAAGCTTTCTTT.

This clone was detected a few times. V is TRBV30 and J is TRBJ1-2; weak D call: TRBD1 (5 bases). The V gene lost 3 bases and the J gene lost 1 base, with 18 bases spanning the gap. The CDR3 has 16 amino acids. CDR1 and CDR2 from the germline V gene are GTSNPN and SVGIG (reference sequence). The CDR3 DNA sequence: TGTGCCTGGAGGAAGGGGTTTGTTTCAGTTAACTATGGCTACACCTTC. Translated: CAWRKGFVSVNYGYTF. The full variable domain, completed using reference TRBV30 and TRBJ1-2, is SQTIHQWPATLVQPVGSPLSLECTVEGTSNPNLYWYRQAAGRGLQLLFYSVGIGQISSEVPQNLSASRPQDRQFILSSKKLLLSDSGFYLCAWRKGFVSVNYGYTFGSGTRLTVV.

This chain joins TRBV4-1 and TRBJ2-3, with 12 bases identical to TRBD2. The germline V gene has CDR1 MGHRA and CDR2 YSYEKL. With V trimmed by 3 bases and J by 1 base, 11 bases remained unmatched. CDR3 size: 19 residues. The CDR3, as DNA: TGCGCCAGCAGCCATACCGGGACTAGCGGGCGACGGGGCACAGATACGCAGTATTTT. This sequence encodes CASSHTGTSGRRGTDTQYF.

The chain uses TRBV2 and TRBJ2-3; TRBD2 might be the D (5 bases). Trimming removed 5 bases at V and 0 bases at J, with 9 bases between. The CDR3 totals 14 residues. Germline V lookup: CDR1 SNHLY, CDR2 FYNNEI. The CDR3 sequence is CASSTRGSTDTQYF. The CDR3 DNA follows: TGTGCCAGCAGTACTAGAGGGAGCACAGATACGCAGTATTTT.

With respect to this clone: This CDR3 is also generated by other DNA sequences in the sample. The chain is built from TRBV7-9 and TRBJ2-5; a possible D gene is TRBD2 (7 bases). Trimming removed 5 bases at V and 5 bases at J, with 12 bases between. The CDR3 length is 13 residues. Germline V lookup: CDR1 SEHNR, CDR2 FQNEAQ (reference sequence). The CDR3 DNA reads TGTGCCAGCAGCCTAAGGGGGGGGGAGACCCAGTACTTC. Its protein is CASSLRGGETQYF.

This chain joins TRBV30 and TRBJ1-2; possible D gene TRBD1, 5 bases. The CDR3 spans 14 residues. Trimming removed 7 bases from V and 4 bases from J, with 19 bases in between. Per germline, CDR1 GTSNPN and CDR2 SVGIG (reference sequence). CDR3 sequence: CAYPGGGSSYGYTF. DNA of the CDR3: TGTGCCTACCCCGGGGGGGGATCGAGCTATGGCTACACCTTC.

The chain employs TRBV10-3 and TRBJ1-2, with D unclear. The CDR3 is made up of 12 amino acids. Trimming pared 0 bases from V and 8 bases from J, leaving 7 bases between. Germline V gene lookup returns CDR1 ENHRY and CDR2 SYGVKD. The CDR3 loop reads CAISESQRGYTF. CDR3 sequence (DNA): TGTGCCATCAGTGAGTCCCAGCGGGGCTACACCTTC.

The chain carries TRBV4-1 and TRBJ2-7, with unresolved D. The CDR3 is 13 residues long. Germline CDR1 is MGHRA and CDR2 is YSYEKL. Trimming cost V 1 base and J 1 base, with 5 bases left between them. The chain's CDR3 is CASSQVLSYEQYF. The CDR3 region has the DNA TGCGCCAGCAGCCAAGTTCTATCCTACGAGCAGTACTTC.

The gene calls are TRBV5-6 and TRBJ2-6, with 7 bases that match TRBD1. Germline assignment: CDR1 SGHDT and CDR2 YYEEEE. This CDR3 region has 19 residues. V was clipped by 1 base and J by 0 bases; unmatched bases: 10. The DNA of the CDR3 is TGTGCCAGCAGCTTGTGGGGTTCGGGACAGATCTCTGGGGCCAACGTCCTGACTTTC. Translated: CASSLWGSGQISGANVLTF.